These T cell receptor beta chains were read from a single sample in a study of shared clonotypes between healthy human individuals. Using immunoSEQ multiplex PCR, the repertoire was profiled, and TCRdb retains in-frame clones only, with some absent. The repertoire holds 2 million to 3 million clones, under 95% seen once, with 0.36% in the top ten. Sequencing was carried out using naive CD4+ T cells from PBMCs. Source of these receptors: a man younger than 35 in good health. Some clones in this sample may be carry-over from other donors' samples. Each CDR3 is given with its conserved first and last residue. Fields, in order: D gene, V gene, clone size, J gene, CDR3 DNA, CDR3 protein. The D gene is left open where the match is weak. Some rows have no size entry. The others give once, few or many, or a class for an expanded clone.

d_gene: -
v_gene: TRBV18
abundance: -
j_gene: TRBJ1-2
CDR3nt: TGTGCCAGCTCACCGACGGGGGATTACTATGGCTACACCTTC
CDR3aa: CASSPTGDYYGYTF

d_gene: TRBD2
v_gene: TRBV5-1
abundance: -
j_gene: TRBJ2-7
CDR3nt: TGCGCCAGCAGCATCTTAGCGGGAGCCCCCTCCGAGCAGTACTTC
CDR3aa: CASSILAGAPSEQYF

d_gene: TRBD1
v_gene: TRBV5-1
abundance: -
j_gene: TRBJ2-1
CDR3nt: TGCGCCAGCAGTAGACAGGGTTTCTACAATGAGCAGTTCTTC
CDR3aa: CASSRQGFYNEQFF

d_gene: TRBD2
v_gene: TRBV11-3
abundance: -
j_gene: TRBJ2-3
CDR3nt: TGTGCCAGCAGCCCCCAGCGGGAGTTTCTGGTTGATACGCAGTATTTT
CDR3aa: CASSPQREFLVDTQYF

d_gene: TRBD2
v_gene: TRBV29-1
abundance: -
j_gene: TRBJ2-5
CDR3nt: TGCAGCGTCGAGGGGACTAGCGATGAGACCCAGTACTTC
CDR3aa: CSVEGTSDETQYF

d_gene: -
v_gene: TRBV6-5
abundance: -
j_gene: TRBJ2-5
CDR3nt: TGTGCCAGCAGTTACGGGGACGCTCGGTACTTC
CDR3aa: CASSYGDARYF

d_gene: -
v_gene: TRBV18
abundance: once
j_gene: TRBJ2-6
CDR3nt: TGTGCCAGCTCACCCTCAGTCCCGGGTGGTGGGGCCAACGTCCTGACTTTC
CDR3aa: CASSPSVPGGGANVLTF

d_gene: TRBD2
v_gene: TRBV28
abundance: -
j_gene: TRBJ2-7
CDR3nt: TGTGCCAGCATCGATAGCGGGACCTACGAGCAGTACTTC
CDR3aa: CASIDSGTYEQYF

d_gene: TRBD2
v_gene: TRBV18
abundance: -
j_gene: TRBJ2-3
CDR3nt: TGTGCCAGCTCACCACGACTAGCGGGAGGTTCAGATACGCAGTATTTT
CDR3aa: CASSPRLAGGSDTQYF

d_gene: -
v_gene: TRBV11-2
abundance: -
j_gene: TRBJ1-1
CDR3nt: TGTGCCAGCAGCTTACGTGTCTATTCGATAACTGAAGCTTTCTTT
CDR3aa: CASSLRVYSITEAFF

d_gene: TRBD2
v_gene: TRBV27
abundance: -
j_gene: TRBJ2-5
CDR3nt: TGTGCCAGCAGAAAACCGGGACTAGAAGAGACCCAGTACTTC
CDR3aa: CASRKPGLEETQYF

d_gene: TRBD1
v_gene: TRBV5-4
abundance: -
j_gene: TRBJ1-1
CDR3nt: TGTGCCAGCAGCGGAACACAGGGGGCTAGGACTGAAGCTTTCTTT
CDR3aa: CASSGTQGARTEAFF

d_gene: -
v_gene: TRBV6-4
abundance: -
j_gene: TRBJ2-1
CDR3nt: TGTGCCAGCAGTGACTCGTCCGGGCGGAGCTCCTACAATGAGCAGTTCTTC
CDR3aa: CASSDSSGRSSYNEQFF

d_gene: -
v_gene: TRBV12-2
abundance: -
j_gene: TRBJ2-1
CDR3nt: TGTGCAAGTCGCTTGGGGTCGAGGAATGAGCAGTTCTTC
CDR3aa: CASRLGSRNEQFF

d_gene: -
v_gene: TRBV4-3
abundance: once
j_gene: TRBJ2-2
CDR3nt: TGCGCCAGCAGCCAAGAAGCCAGTCCCGGGGAGCTGTTTTTT
CDR3aa: CASSQEASPGELFF

d_gene: TRBD1
v_gene: TRBV5-6
abundance: -
j_gene: TRBJ1-2
CDR3nt: TGTGCCAGCAGCTCATGGACGGGACAGGGGTATGGCTACACCTTC
CDR3aa: CASSSWTGQGYGYTF

d_gene: -
v_gene: TRBV30
abundance: -
j_gene: TRBJ1-2
CDR3nt: TGTGCCTGGAGTCCACACTTAGCAGATAACTATGGCTACACCTTC
CDR3aa: CAWSPHLADNYGYTF

d_gene: TRBD1
v_gene: TRBV5-1
abundance: once
j_gene: TRBJ2-5
CDR3nt: TGCGCCAGCAGCGATGGGACAGGGGGGGAGGTGACCCAGTACTTC
CDR3aa: CASSDGTGGEVTQYF